These 12 T cell receptor beta chains share one sample of origin, sequenced in a study of blood T cell repertoires in COVID-19 (dated by TCRdb to between 2020 and 2021). To prepare the library, the immunoSEQ multiplex PCR assay was applied. What TCRdb holds here is the immuneACCESS table cut down to in-frame rearrangements. Part of the clones is not present; checked against another copy, under half of the missing clones reflect an unresolved V gene, and the others are unexplained. The sample table lists about 78,000 clones, over 80% of them with a count of one. About 5.8% of the sample belongs to the ten largest clones. Input material: peripheral blood. The source is a man in his 60s with active or convalescent COVID-19.

This rearrangement joins TRBV12-5 to TRBJ1-1, with 9 positions matching TRBD1. The germline V gene has CDR1 LGHNT and CDR2 FRNRAP. V gave up 2 bases and J gave up 1 base; unmatched junction bases: 8. The CDR3 covers 17 residues. The CDR3 DNA is TGTGCTAGTGGTTTGCCCCGACAGGGGGGATCGAACACTGAAGCTTTCTTT. As protein: CASGLPRQGGSNTEAFF.

This chain links TRBV7-9 with TRBJ1-6; D remains ambiguous. The CDR3 has 12 amino acids. Trimming shortened V by 3 bases and J by 8 bases, and 5 bases separated the two germline ends. Germline CDR1 is SEHNR and CDR2 is FQNEAQ (reference sequence). The CDR3 here is CASSFIDSPLHF. The CDR3 coding sequence is TGTGCCAGCAGCTTCATAGATTCACCCCTCCACTTT.

The rearrangement joins TRBV6-5 to TRBJ2-7, with 9 bases fitting TRBD1. The V gene's germline CDR1 is MNHEY and CDR2 SVGAGI. The junction had 10 bases not matched to a gene; V was cut back by 6 bases and J by 4 bases. This CDR3 contains 15 residues. The chain's CDR3 is CASRGTGGGRYEQYF. The DNA for the CDR3 is TGTGCCAGCAGGGGTACAGGGGGCGGAAGGTACGAGCAGTACTTC.

The J gene is TRBJ2-5, the V gene TRBV18; D uncertain. Trimming cost V 1 base and J 0 bases, with 9 bases left between them. Germline V CDR1 and CDR2: KGHSH, LQKENI. The CDR3 has 15 amino acids. In DNA form, the CDR3 reads TGTGCCAGCTCACCACTCCCGACAAACCAAGAGACCCAGTACTTC. It yields the protein CASSPLPTNQETQYF.

The CDR3 coding sequence is TGTGCCAGCAGCTCTACTCGCTGGAGGTCGACCGGGGAGCTGTTTTTT. As protein: CASSSTRWRSTGELFF. The V call is TRBV7-2, the J call TRBJ2-2; a possible D gene is TRBD2 (5 bases). CDR3 size: 16 residues. Trimming shortened V by 4 bases and J by 5 bases, and 17 bases separated the two germline ends. Germline V lookup: CDR1 SGHTA, CDR2 FQGNSA.

This rearrangement joins TRBV5-6 to TRBJ2-7, with a weak D call TRBD2 (5 bases). This CDR3 spans 15 amino acids. V lost 1 base to trimming and J lost 6 bases, with 17 bases between them. The germline CDR1 and CDR2 sequences are SGHDT and YYEEEE. CDR3 sequence: CASSLRVGRTIEQYF. CDR3 bases: TGTGCCAGCAGCTTGCGGGTAGGGAGAACGATCGAGCAGTACTTC.

This clone has a single count. The rearrangement joins TRBV5-6 to TRBJ1-1; the match to TRBD1 covers 7 bases. J gave up 9 bases and V 4 bases, and 15 bases lay outside the gene matches. Germline assignment: CDR1 SGHDT and CDR2 YYEEEE. CDR3 length: 15 residues. In DNA, the CDR3 is TGTGCCAGCAGCGCCCTGCTGGCAGGGGGTTACCAAGCTTTCTTT. Translation: CASSALLAGGYQAFF.

This clone was counted a few times. The chain is built from TRBV5-1 and TRBJ1-2, with TRBD1 as a possible D gene (5 bases). V lost 3 bases, J lost 7 bases, and 13 bases lay in between. This CDR3 has 13 amino acids. Germline V gives CDR1 SGHRS, CDR2 YFSETQ. The CDR3: CASSSDSMGGYTF. The CDR3 DNA is TGCGCCAGCAGCTCCGACAGTATGGGTGGCTACACCTTC.

The V and J genes are TRBV6-5 and TRBJ2-7; 8 nucleotides line up with TRBD1. This CDR3 has 14 residues. V trimming: 5 bases; J trimming: 7 bases; junction bases outside the gene matches: 10. CDR1 is MNHEY and CDR2 is SVGAGI in the germline V gene. CDR3 loop: CASSTGQGSKEQYF. DNA for the CDR3: TGTGCCAGCAGTACCGGACAGGGAAGTAAGGAGCAGTACTTC.

A word on this clone: One end of the junction varies from germline; a read error may be responsible. The rearrangement links TRBV7-7 to TRBJ2-1; the match to TRBD2 covers 15 bases. The CDR3 is 19 residues long. In germline, CDR1 is SSHAT, CDR2 FNYEAQ (reference sequence). CDR3 nucleotides: TGTGCTAGCAGCCCCCTAGGGACTAGCGGGGGGTCCTCCTACAATGAGCAGTTCTTC. Encoded protein: CASSPLGTSGGSSYNEQFF.

This chain links TRBV11-2 with TRBJ2-5; 8 bases match TRBD1. The V and J ends lost 5 bases and 2 bases, in that order; junction bases with no gene match: 10. The germline gives CDR1 SGHAT, CDR2 FQNNGV. The CDR3 has 16 residues. CDR3 coding DNA: TGTGCCAGCAGCCCCTGGGGGACAGGACTTCAAGAGACCCAGTACTTC. It is translated as CASSPWGTGLQETQYF.

The gene calls are TRBV27 and TRBJ2-5, with 8 bases lining up with TRBD2. The CDR3 sequence is 14 residues long. Unmatched junction bases numbered 7, after V lost 5 bases and J lost 5 bases. In germline, CDR1 is MNHEY, CDR2 SMNVEV (reference sequence). The DNA of the CDR3 is TGTGCCAGCAGTAAGCGGGGGAAGGGGGAGACCCAGTACTTC. This encodes CASSKRGKGETQYF.